These 15 T cell receptor beta chains were sequenced from one sample in a study of blood T cell repertoires in COVID-19. Profiled with immunoSEQ multiplex PCR; TCRdb holds only in-frame clones, not every one. The sample carries 150,000 to 200,000 clones, approximately 85% recorded once. The sequenced material came from peripheral blood. The receptors derive from a man aged 55 to 69 who had recovered from COVID-19.

In DNA form, the CDR3 reads TGTGCCAGCAGGGGACAGGGGATCGGGGAGCTGTTTTTT. It codes for CASRGQGIGELFF. The J gene is TRBJ2-2, the V gene TRBV2, with TRBD1 identical over 10 bases. The junction had 2 bases not matched to a gene; V was cut back by 6 bases and J by 7 bases. The germline V gene encodes CDR1 SNHLY and CDR2 FYNNEI. The CDR3 spans 13 residues.

V gene TRBV7-8 combines with J gene TRBJ1-2; D is undetermined. The CDR3 extends over 13 amino acids. Germline loops: CDR1 SGHVS, CDR2 FQNEAQ. Trimming removed 1 base from V and 4 bases from J, with 7 bases in between. In DNA, the CDR3 is TGTGCCAGCAGCTTAGTGGCAGTCTATGGCTACACCTTC. Translated, it gives CASSLVAVYGYTF. Together with reference TRBV7-8 and TRBJ1-2, the CDR3 gives the full variable domain: GAGVSQSPRYKVAKRGQDVALRCDPISGHVSLFWYQQALGQGPEFLTYFQNEAQLDKSGLPSDRFFAERPEGSVSTLKIQRTQQEDSAVYLCASSLVAVYGYTFGSGTRLTVV.

Concerning this clone itself: A read error may produce the germline difference seen at one junction end. The chain recombines TRBV5-1 with TRBJ2-3; no reliable D call. Germline assignment: CDR1 SGHRS and CDR2 YFSETQ. CDR3 length: 15 amino acids. CDR3 amino acids: CASSLEPESTDMQYF. CDR3 bases: TGCGCCAGCAGCTTGGAGCCAGAGAGCACAGATATGCAGTATTTT.

The chain carries TRBV9 and TRBJ1-3, with D perhaps TRBD1 (6 bases). Per germline, CDR1 SGDLS and CDR2 YYNGEE. This CDR3 has 16 residues. V shed 3 bases and J shed 0 bases, with 13 bases lying between them. CDR3 bases: TGTGCCAGCAGCGGCGGGGGCCCAAGCTCTGGAAACACCATATATTTT. This codes for CASSGGGPSSGNTIYF.

The V call is TRBV7-3, the J call TRBJ1-2, with D perhaps TRBD1 (5 bases). Germline CDR1 is SGHTA and CDR2 is FQGTGA. This CDR3 contains 15 residues. V lost 5 bases to trimming and J lost 4 bases, with 17 bases between them. The CDR3 region has the DNA TGTGCCAGCAGCCCTTGGGGGGAAAGCCGCTATGGCTACACCTTC. It translates to CASSPWGESRYGYTF.

This clone has only a few counts. The CDR3 region is CASRTDRGNSPLHF. CDR3 sequence (DNA): TGTGCCAGCAGAACCGACAGGGGGAATTCACCCCTCCACTTT. The chain combines TRBV7-9 with TRBJ1-6, with 9 bases that match TRBD1. The CDR3 sequence is 14 residues long. J lost 7 bases, V lost 6 bases, and 4 bases had no gene match. Germline lookup yields CDR1 SEHNR and CDR2 FQNEAQ (reference sequence).

The chain links TRBV14 to TRBJ2-7; 9 bases fit TRBD1. This CDR3 is 15 amino acids long. The J segment lost 0 bases and the V segment lost 5 bases, leaving 5 bases of the junction unmatched. Germline V gene lookup returns CDR1 SGHDN and CDR2 FVKESK. The CDR3 nucleotides read TGTGCCAGCAGCTCCGAGGGACAGGGCTCCTACGAGCAGTACTTC. Encoded protein: CASSSEGQGSYEQYF.

The rearrangement links TRBV5-6 to TRBJ2-1, with 7 bases lining up with TRBD1. With 2 bases clipped from V and 4 bases from J, the junction kept 3 bases outside the gene matches. Germline lookup yields CDR1 SGHDT and CDR2 YYEEEE. There are 14 residues in the CDR3. DNA for the CDR3: TGTGCCAGCAGCTTAGGGACAGCTTACAATGAGCAGTTCTTC. This gives the protein CASSLGTAYNEQFF.

The rearrangement uses TRBV6-5 and TRBJ1-6; D is perhaps TRBD1 (5 bases). The CDR3 has 11 residues. Trimming cost V 6 bases and J 16 bases, with 13 bases left between them. Germline V gene sequence: CDR1 MNHEY, CDR2 SVGAGI. The CDR3 DNA reads TGTGCCAGCAGCTCGACCGGGACTCTCCACTTT. This gives the protein CASSSTGTLHF.

V and J are TRBV11-3 and TRBJ2-3, with a tentative D call TRBD1 (6 bases). Per germline, CDR1 SGHNT and CDR2 YENEEA. This CDR3 comprises 15 residues. Trimming pared 5 bases from V and 5 bases from J, leaving 17 bases between. CDR3 sequence (DNA): TGTGCCAGCAGCGACTTCAGGGGCTCAGGAGATACGCAGTATTTT. Protein: CASSDFRGSGDTQYF.

The chain recombines TRBV7-8 with TRBJ2-2, with 10 bases identical to TRBD1. V lost 1 base and J lost 3; bases outside the gene matches: 2. Germline loops: CDR1 SGHVS, CDR2 FQNEAQ. The CDR3 length is 16 residues. CDR3 sequence: CASSLVGTGDTGELFF. CDR3 nucleotides: TGTGCCAGCAGCTTAGTTGGGACAGGGGACACCGGGGAGCTGTTTTTT.

The chain has TRBV3-1 (or the pseudogene TRBV3-2) and TRBJ2-2; 7 positions match TRBD1. V was pared by 1 base and J by 3 bases, with 5 bases of the junction left unmatched. This CDR3 is 16 amino acids long. Germline assignment: CDR1 LGHDT and CDR2 YNNKEL (reference sequence). CDR3 amino acids: CASSQANRGYTGELFF. DNA for the CDR3: TGTGCCAGCAGCCAAGCGAACAGGGGATACACCGGGGAGCTGTTTTTT.

The genes are TRBV9 and TRBJ2-2; 8 bases agree with TRBD2. Germline CDR1 SGDLS, CDR2 YYNGEE. V lost 0 bases and J lost 0; bases outside the gene matches: 1. The CDR3 has 16 amino acids. The CDR3 protein is CASSVGSGANTGELFF. CDR3 coding DNA: TGTGCCAGCAGCGTAGGTAGCGGGGCGAACACCGGGGAGCTGTTTTTT.

The chain carries TRBV6-2 or TRBV6-3 and TRBJ2-3; possible D gene TRBD2, 5 bases. The CDR3 covers 15 residues. V dropped 0 bases and J dropped 4 bases, with 11 bases sitting between them. Germline-derived CDR1 and CDR2 are MNHEY and SVGEGT. CDR3 residues: CASSYSRLAPDTQYF. CDR3 DNA sequence: TGTGCCAGCAGTTACTCGAGGCTAGCTCCAGATACGCAGTATTTT.

This chain joins TRBV19 and TRBJ1-4, with 9 bases fitting TRBD1. V shed 5 bases and J 7 bases; nucleotides not matched to a gene: 8. CDR3 length: 15 amino acids. Germline CDR1 is LNHDA and CDR2 is SQIVND (reference sequence). CDR3 in amino acids: CASSPPGQGGEKLFF. The CDR3 nucleotides read TGTGCCAGTAGTCCACCGGGACAGGGAGGTGAAAAACTGTTTTTT.